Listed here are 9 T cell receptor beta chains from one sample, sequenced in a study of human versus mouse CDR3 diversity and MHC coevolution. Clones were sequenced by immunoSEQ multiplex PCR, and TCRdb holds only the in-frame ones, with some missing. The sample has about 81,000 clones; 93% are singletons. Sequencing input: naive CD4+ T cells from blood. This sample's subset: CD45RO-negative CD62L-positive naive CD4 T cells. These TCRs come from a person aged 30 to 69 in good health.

This chain's CDR3 is CASTPYGRQGAYEQYF. The CDR3, as DNA: TGTGCCAGCACCCCTTATGGGAGACAGGGGGCCTACGAGCAGTACTTC. The V and J genes are TRBV28 and TRBJ2-5; 9 bases are a match to TRBD1. The end of the DNA fits TRBJ2-7 better, so the J call may be wrong. The CDR3 extends over 16 amino acids. Germline CDR1 reads MDHEN; CDR2 reads SYDVKM.

CDR3: CASSLEQASTDTQYF. The CDR3, as DNA: TGTGCCAGCAGCTTAGAACAGGCCAGCACAGATACGCAGTATTTT. The chain carries TRBV5-4 and TRBJ2-3, with D possibly being TRBD1 (5 bases). Trimming left V 2 bases short and J 0 bases short, with 10 bases between. CDR1 is SGHNT and CDR2 is YYREEE in the germline V gene (reference sequence). The CDR3 spans 15 residues. Full variable domain (missing parts from reference TRBV5-4 and TRBJ2-3): ETGVTQSPTHLIKTRGQQVTLRCSSQSGHNTVSWYQQALGQGPQFIFQYYREEENGRGNFPPRFSGLQFPNYSSELNVNALELDDSALYLCASSLEQASTDTQYFGPGTRLTVL.

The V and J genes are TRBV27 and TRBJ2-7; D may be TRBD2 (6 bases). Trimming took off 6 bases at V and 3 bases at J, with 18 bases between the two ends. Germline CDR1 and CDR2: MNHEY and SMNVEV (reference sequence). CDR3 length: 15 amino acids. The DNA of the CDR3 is TGTGCCAGCAGCCGGACTAATTTCCCCCTCTACGAGCAGTACTTC. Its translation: CASSRTNFPLYEQYF.

The CDR3 loop reads CASSTGGLAGPYNEQFF. CDR3 bases: TGTGCCAGCAGTACGGGGGGACTAGCGGGGCCCTACAATGAGCAGTTCTTC. The V and J genes are TRBV27 and TRBJ2-1; 13 bases agree with TRBD2. V dropped 5 bases and J dropped 2; count of bases not matched to a gene: 6. Germline V gene lookup returns CDR1 MNHEY and CDR2 SMNVEV (reference sequence). The CDR3 loop spans 17 amino acids.

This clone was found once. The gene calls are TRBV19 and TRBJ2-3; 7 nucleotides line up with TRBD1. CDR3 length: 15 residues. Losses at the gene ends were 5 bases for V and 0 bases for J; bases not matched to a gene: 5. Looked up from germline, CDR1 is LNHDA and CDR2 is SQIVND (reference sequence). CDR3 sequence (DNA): TGTGCCAGTAGTTCCGACAGGGCGAGCACAGATACGCAGTATTTT. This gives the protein CASSSDRASTDTQYF.

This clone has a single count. CDR3 sequence: CAWSLGGETQYF. The DNA for the CDR3 is TGTGCCTGGAGCCTGGGGGGGGAGACCCAGTACTTC. This chain connects TRBV30 to TRBJ2-5; TRBD2 aligns across 7 bases. V lost 3 bases to trimming and J lost 5 bases; unmatched junction nucleotides: 3. The CDR3 totals 12 residues. The germline CDR1 and CDR2 sequences are GTSNPN and SVGIG (reference sequence).

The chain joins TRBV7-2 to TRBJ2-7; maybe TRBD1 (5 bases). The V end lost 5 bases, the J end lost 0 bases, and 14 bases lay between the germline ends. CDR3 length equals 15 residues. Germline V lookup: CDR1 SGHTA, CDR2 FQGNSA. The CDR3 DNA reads TGTGCCAGCAGCCTCGACAGCACGAGCTCCTACGAGCAGTACTTC. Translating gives CASSLDSTSSYEQYF.

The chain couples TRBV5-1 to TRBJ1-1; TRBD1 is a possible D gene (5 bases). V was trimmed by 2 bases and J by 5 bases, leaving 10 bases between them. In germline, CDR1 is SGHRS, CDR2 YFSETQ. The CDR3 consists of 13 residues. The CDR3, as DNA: TGCGCCAGCAGCTTAAGGGGATGGACTGAAGCTTTCTTT. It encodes CASSLRGWTEAFF.

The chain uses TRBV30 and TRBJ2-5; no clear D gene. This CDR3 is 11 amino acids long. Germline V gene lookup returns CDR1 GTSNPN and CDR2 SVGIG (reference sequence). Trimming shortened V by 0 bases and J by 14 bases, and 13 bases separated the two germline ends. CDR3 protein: CAWSVAYEQYF. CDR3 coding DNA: TGTGCCTGGAGTGTAGCCTACGAGCAATACTTC.